Following are 20 T cell receptor beta chains from one sample sequenced in a study of T cell responses to AZD1222 COVID-19 vaccine. The table came from immunoSEQ multiplex PCR; TCRdb's copy has only in-frame clones and leaves some out. Of about 200,000 clones in the sample, approximately 94% are singletons; the top ten hold around 1.7%. This specimen consisted of peripheral blood, obtained 28 days after the second dose of the MenACWY control vaccine. These receptors all stem from an adult who received the MenACWY meningococcal vaccine as a control.

The V and J genes are TRBV7-9 and TRBJ2-4, with D perhaps TRBD2 (6 bases). The CDR3 is 14 amino acids. The germline CDR1 and CDR2 sequences are SEHNR and FQNEAQ (reference sequence). V was pared by 1 base and J by 8 bases, with 12 bases between. The CDR3 region is CASSLGGGVDIQYF. Here the CDR3 DNA reads TGTGCCAGCAGCTTAGGTGGAGGGGTGGACATTCAGTACTTC.

The V and J genes are TRBV5-1 and TRBJ2-2, with 7 bases lining up with TRBD1. The V segment lost 5 bases and the J segment 6 bases; nucleotides outside the gene matches: 7. Germline V CDR1 and CDR2: SGHRS, YFSETQ. The CDR3 length is 14 residues. CDR3 in amino acids: CASRSDRVAGELFF. The CDR3 DNA reads as TGCGCCAGCAGATCCGACAGGGTGGCCGGGGAGCTGTTTTTT.

The chain links TRBV11-2 to TRBJ2-2; no clear D. Germline values: CDR1 SGHAT, CDR2 FQNNGV. Trimming removed 3 bases from V and 5 bases from J, with 19 bases in between. The CDR3 runs to 17 residues. CDR3 nucleotides: TGTGCCAGCAGCTTCGGATGGGCCACCTCTAGGACCGGGGAGCTGTTTTTT. It codes for CASSFGWATSRTGELFF. The full variable domain, its missing parts supplied by reference TRBV11-2 and TRBJ2-2, is EAGVAQSPRYKIIEKRQSVAFWCNPISGHATLYWYQQILGQGPKLLIQFQNNGVVDDSQLPKDRFSAERLKGVDSTLKIQPAKLEDSAVYLCASSFGWATSRTGELFFGEGSRLTVL.

The rearrangement links TRBV5-8 to TRBJ2-7; 7 positions match TRBD2. Germline CDR1 is SGHTS and CDR2 is YDEGEE. The J segment lost 0 bases and the V segment lost 4 bases, leaving 7 bases of the junction unmatched. This CDR3 has 15 residues. The CDR3: CASSHGGLSSYEQYF. CDR3 sequence (DNA): TGTGCCAGCAGCCACGGGGGACTAAGCTCCTACGAGCAGTACTTC.

The rearrangement uses TRBV6-5 and TRBJ1-1; perhaps TRBD1 as D (5 bases). The germline CDR1 and CDR2 sequences are MNHEY and SVGAGI. The V end was cut by 6 bases, the J end by 7 bases, with 12 bases between. The CDR3 consists of 12 residues. The DNA for the CDR3 is TGTGCCAGCAGACAGGAGCTTATTGAAGCTTTCTTT. Translation gives CASRQELIEAFF.

Details on this clone: Sequence at one end of the junction differs from germline and may be a read error. J is TRBJ1-2 and V is TRBV7-9; D is undetermined. The CDR3 totals 16 residues. Germline V lookup: CDR1 SEHNR, CDR2 FQNEAQ (reference sequence). The CDR3 here is CASSQTDAPIPGGYTF. As DNA, the CDR3 is TGTGCCAGCAGCCAGACGGACGCCCCGATCCCCGGTGGCTACACCTTT.

This chain links TRBV4-2 with TRBJ2-6; weak D call: TRBD1 (6 bases). The V and J ends lost 0 bases and 9 bases respectively, with 15 bases between them. CDR3 length: 16 amino acids. Germline CDR1 and CDR2: LGHNA and YNFKEQ. The CDR3 spells CASSQDGAGVGNVLTF. The CDR3 coding sequence is TGTGCCAGCAGCCAAGATGGGGCAGGGGTGGGCAACGTCCTGACTTTC.

V usage is TRBV25-1 and J usage is TRBJ2-1; a weak D match, TRBD1 (6 bases). V lost 3 bases and J lost 5, with 11 bases in between. This CDR3 region has 14 residues. CDR1 is MGHDK and CDR2 is SYGVNS in the germline V gene. The CDR3 reads CASSDRGRNNEQFF. In DNA, the CDR3 is TGTGCCAGCAGTGACAGGGGCCGTAACAATGAGCAGTTCTTC.

J is TRBJ2-1 and V is TRBV4-1; D may be TRBD2 (5 bases). The CDR3 spans 13 residues. V lost 3 bases to trimming and J lost 6 bases, with 9 bases between them. Germline values: CDR1 MGHRA, CDR2 YSYEKL. This CDR3 reads CASSQWTVNEQFF. The CDR3 region has the DNA TGCGCCAGCAGCCAGTGGACTGTCAATGAGCAGTTCTTC.

The chain combines TRBV28 with TRBJ2-7, with unresolved D. CDR1 MDHEN and CDR2 SYDVKM come from the germline V gene. This CDR3 is built from 13 residues. The ends were cut back, 4 bases at V and 2 bases at J, with 9 bases in the middle. The CDR3 protein is CASSSQGPYEQYF. The DNA of the CDR3 is TGTGCCAGCAGTTCCCAAGGGCCCTACGAGCAGTACTTC.

This clone was seen a single time. CDR3 amino acids: CASSSPMTGTVSYEQYF. The CDR3 nucleotides read TGTGCCAGCAGCTCTCCAATGACCGGGACAGTGTCCTACGAGCAGTACTTC. This rearrangement joins TRBV5-6 to TRBJ2-7, with 7 bases identical to TRBD1. Germline assignment: CDR1 SGHDT and CDR2 YYEEEE. The V segment lost 3 bases and the J segment 1 base; nucleotides outside the gene matches: 13. The CDR3 is 17 residues long.

Only one count was recorded for this clone. The genes are TRBV30 and TRBJ2-7; maybe TRBD2 (5 bases). CDR3 length equals 11 residues. CDR1 is GTSNPN, CDR2 SVGIG, per germline (reference sequence). Trimming stripped 0 bases from V and 7 bases from J, with 7 bases between. The CDR3 reads CAWSVWEEQYF. The CDR3 DNA is TGTGCCTGGAGTGTCTGGGAGGAGCAGTACTTC.

The V and J genes are TRBV28 and TRBJ2-3; 8 nucleotides align to TRBD2. This CDR3 is built from 14 residues. Trimming removed 6 bases from V and 1 base from J; junction bases left unmatched: 3. Germline V CDR1 and CDR2: MDHEN, SYDVKM. Here the CDR3 DNA reads TGTGCCAGCAGGAGTAGCGGGGGCACAGATACGCAGTATTTT. Amino acid sequence: CASRSSGGTDTQYF.

The genes are TRBV9 and TRBJ1-3, with D possibly being TRBD1 (5 bases). Per germline, CDR1 SGDLS and CDR2 YYNGEE. There are 16 residues in the CDR3. The germline V and J ends were trimmed by 1 base and 4 bases, with 15 bases remaining between them. This chain's CDR3 is CASSVLGTPMGNTIYF. In nucleotides, the CDR3 is TGTGCCAGCAGCGTATTGGGGACCCCCATGGGAAACACCATATATTTT.

V gene TRBV6-2 or TRBV6-3 combines with J gene TRBJ1-5; D is possibly TRBD1 (5 bases). The CDR3 is 17 residues long. The germline V gene has CDR1 MNHEY and CDR2 SVGEGT. The V end was cut by 4 bases, the J end by 9 bases, with 25 bases between. The CDR3 DNA reads TGTGCCAGCAGTTCGTCCAGGGACGGCGAACTATCATTGCCCCAGCATTTT. This codes for CASSSSRDGELSLPQHF.

The J gene is TRBJ1-2, the V gene TRBV5-1; weak D call: TRBD1 (6 bases). This CDR3 region has 15 residues. The V gene lost 2 bases and the J gene lost 3 bases, with 14 bases spanning the gap. The germline gives CDR1 SGHRS, CDR2 YFSETQ. CDR3 nucleotide sequence: TGCGCCAGCAGCTTAGGAGAACAGGGAGACTATGGCTACACCTTC. Amino acid sequence: CASSLGEQGDYGYTF.

Here the CDR3 DNA reads TGCAGCGTCTGGGGGGCGGGAGGGTCAGGCTCCTACAATGAGCAGTTCTTC. Translation: CSVWGAGGSGSYNEQFF. This chain links TRBV29-1 with TRBJ2-1; 9 bases map to TRBD2. The CDR3 is 17 residues long. Per germline, CDR1 SQVTM and CDR2 ANQGSEA. V shed 6 bases and J 0 bases; nucleotides not matched to a gene: 12.

In its sample, this clone was seen once. For the CDR3, the DNA is TGTGTCAGAAGAGAGGGACAAATAGCGGGGCGCTACGAGCAGTACTTC. Encoded protein: CVRREGQIAGRYEQYF. The chain employs TRBV7-5 and TRBJ2-7; the table's D call TRBD2 went unverified against the DNA. TRBV7-5 is assigned pseudogene status. The CDR3 is 16 residues long.

The V and J genes are TRBV28 and TRBJ1-1, with 7 bases matching TRBD1. CDR1 MDHEN and CDR2 SYDVKM come from the germline V gene. With 5 bases clipped from V and 4 bases from J, the junction kept 4 bases outside the gene matches. This CDR3 spans 13 amino acids. In DNA form, the CDR3 reads TGTGCCAGCAGTCCGACAGGGATCACTGAAGCTTTCTTT. This gives the protein CASSPTGITEAFF.

Written as DNA, the CDR3 is TGCGCCAGCAGCCAACTTTGGGGAGGGGACACAGATACGCAGTATTTT. Translation: CASSQLWGGDTDTQYF. This rearrangement joins TRBV4-3 to TRBJ2-3; 7 nucleotides line up with TRBD2. The germline CDR1 and CDR2 sequences are LGHNA and YSLEER. The CDR3 is 16 residues long. The J segment lost 2 bases and the V segment lost 2 bases, leaving 7 bases of the junction unmatched.